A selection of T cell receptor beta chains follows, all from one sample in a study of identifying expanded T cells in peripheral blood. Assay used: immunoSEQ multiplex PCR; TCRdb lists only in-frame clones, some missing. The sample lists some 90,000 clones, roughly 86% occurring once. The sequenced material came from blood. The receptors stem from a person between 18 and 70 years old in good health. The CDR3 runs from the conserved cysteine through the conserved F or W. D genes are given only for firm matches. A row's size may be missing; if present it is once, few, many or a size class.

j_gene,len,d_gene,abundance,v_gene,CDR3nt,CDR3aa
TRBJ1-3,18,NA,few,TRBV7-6,TGTGCCAGCAGCCCCCGGGATTCGGGCAGCAACTCTGGAAACACCATATATTTT,CASSPRDSGSNSGNTIYF
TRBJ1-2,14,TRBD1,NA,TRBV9,TGTGCCAGCAGCGGGCGGACAGGCCCCTATGGCTACACCTTC,CASSGRTGPYGYTF
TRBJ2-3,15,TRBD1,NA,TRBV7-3,TGTGCCAGCAGCGGCACAGGGGGATTCACAGATACGCAGTATTTT,CASSGTGGFTDTQYF
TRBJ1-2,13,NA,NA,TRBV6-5,TGTGCCAGCAGCTGGACGGTAGCGAGTGGCTACACCTTC,CASSWTVASGYTF
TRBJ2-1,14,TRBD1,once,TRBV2,TGTGCCAGCAGTCTCCAGGGGGCAAGTGATGAGCAGTTCTTC,CASSLQGASDEQFF
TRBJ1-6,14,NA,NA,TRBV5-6,TGTGCCAGCAGAAGGCAGGGAGGCAATTCACCCCTCCACTTT,CASRRQGGNSPLHF
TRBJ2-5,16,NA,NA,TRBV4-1,TGCGCCAGCAGCCAAGTGGAATTCGACAGCCAAGAGACCCAGTACTTC,CASSQVEFDSQETQYF
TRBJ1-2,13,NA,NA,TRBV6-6,TGTGCCAGCAGACCCGGGACGGGGTATGGCTACACCTTC,CASRPGTGYGYTF
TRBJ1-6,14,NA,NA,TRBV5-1,TGCGCCAGCAGCTTGGCTAGCAGGGATTCACCCCTCCACTTT,CASSLASRDSPLHF
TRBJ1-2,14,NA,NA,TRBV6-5,TGTGCCAGCAGTCAGAGGGTTCACAACTATGGCTACACCTTC,CASSQRVHNYGYTF
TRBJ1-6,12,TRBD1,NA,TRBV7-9,TGTGCCAGCAGTACGACAGGGAATGATTCCCACTTT,CASSTTGNDSHF
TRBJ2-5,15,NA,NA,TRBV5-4,TGTGCCAGCAGCCCGGCGGCCGGGGCCCAAGAGACCCAGTACTTC,CASSPAAGAQETQYF
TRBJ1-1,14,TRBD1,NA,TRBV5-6,TGTGCCAGCAGCAACAGGGGGCGGGACACTGAAGCTTTCTTT,CASSNRGRDTEAFF
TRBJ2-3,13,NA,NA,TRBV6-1,TGTGCCAGCAGTGGCAGAGGGACAGATACGCAGTATTTT,CASSGRGTDTQYF